This T cell receptor (beta chain) comes out of a study of OX40 agonist ivuxolimab in advanced cancers. The wider study: Patients received ivuxolimab, an agonistic anti-OX40 (CD134) antibody. Patients receiving dose escalation had hepatocellular carcinoma, melanoma, renal cell or head and neck cancer.

Sequenced by immunoSEQ multiplex PCR; TCRdb stores in-frame clones only, minus some. The data hold some 81,000 clones, with around four fifths observed a single time. General study results and limits: Fewer expanded clones were found on average in CD4+ than in CD8+ T cells.

Concerning this clone: Its matching antigen is unknown.

V shed 7 bases and J 3 bases; nucleotides not matched to a gene: 9. Germline V CDR1 and CDR2: LNHDA, SQIVND (reference sequence). There are 15 residues in the CDR3. The sequence derives from an adult with an advanced solid tumor such as melanoma, head and neck, liver or kidney cancer. The V gene is TRBV19, the J gene TRBJ1-3; 7 nucleotides match TRBD1. Material: CD4+ or CD8+ T cells sorted from blood, obtained in a trial of the OX40 agonist ivuxolimab. CDR3 amino acids: CASTVTGARGNTIYF. The DNA for the CDR3 is TGTGCCAGTACCGTAACAGGGGCTCGTGGAAACACCATATATTTT.